This TCR beta chain was captured by sequencing in a study of Ad26.COV2.S vaccination and SARS-CoV-2 variants. The wider study: Of the COV1001 trial arms, the Ad26.COV2.S arm included the donor. Findings of the study overall: Total T cell responses were possibly underestimated by TCR breadth and depth analyses.

Clones were sequenced by immunoSEQ multiplex PCR, and TCRdb holds only the in-frame ones, with some missing. The table records 300,000 to 400,000 clones, around nine tenths of them present only once. In the case of this clone: Its antigen is not identified.

Treatment specified: around 19 received Ad26.COV2.S at low or high dose, single or two shots; roughly five received placebo; per-sample allocation not given. Specimens were obtained on day 63 following the first vaccine or placebo injection. This TCR was sampled from a person aged 18-60 years who received the Ad26.COV2.S COVID-19 vaccine or a placebo. The sequences come from peripheral blood, collected in a trial of Ad26.COV2.S vaccine versus placebo.

Written as DNA, the CDR3 is TGTGCCAGCAGCCCAAGGGGTGACAGGGGGTCTGAAGCTTTCTTT. Translated, it gives CASSPRGDRGSEAFF. The V gene is TRBV3-1 (or the pseudogene TRBV3-2), the J gene TRBJ1-1; 9 bases line up with TRBD1. The junction had 9 bases not matched to a gene; V was cut back by 4 bases and J by 6 bases. From germline, CDR1 is LGHDT and CDR2 YNNKEL (reference sequence). The CDR3 totals 15 residues.